These T cell receptor beta chains were read from a single sample in a study of shared clonotypes between healthy human individuals. Profiled with immunoSEQ multiplex PCR; TCRdb holds only in-frame clones, not every one. This table has under 1 million clones, 96% appearing once. The material sequenced was naive CD8+ T cells sorted from blood. The receptor set was obtained from a young man in good health. Each CDR3 is given with its conserved first and last residue.

v_call: TRBV6-1; cdr3_aa: CASSEAAGGWETQYF
v_call: TRBV28; cdr3_aa: CASSLSRNRGRNQPQHF
v_call: TRBV27; cdr3_aa: CASALGFRGSYEQYF
v_call: TRBV1; cdr3_aa: CTSSQFVCLCGRKNTGELFF
v_call: TRBV5-5; cdr3_aa: CASSLEQSYEQYF
v_call: TRBV6-5; cdr3_aa: CASSYANMNTEAFF
v_call: TRBV5-5; cdr3_aa: CASSFWLNTGELFF
v_call: TRBV5-1; cdr3_aa: CASSPGALDYEQYF
v_call: TRBV27; cdr3_aa: CASSSGRVSYEQYF
v_call: TRBV29-1; cdr3_aa: CSVDSYSEQYF
v_call: TRBV27; cdr3_aa: CASGPGINQPQHF
v_call: TRBV15; cdr3_aa: CATSTFGVYEQYF
v_call: TRBV27; cdr3_aa: CASSDSTGGYPLRQFF
v_call: TRBV30; cdr3_aa: CAWSRGAKTGELFF
v_call: TRBV7-8; cdr3_aa: CASSLVGLAGYEQYF
v_call: TRBV2; cdr3_aa: CASSTNPGLAESSYEQYF
v_call: TRBV2; cdr3_aa: CASSVGTGDSYEQYF
v_call: TRBV30; cdr3_aa: CACLIQGARNTGELFF
v_call: TRBV4-3; cdr3_aa: CASSQDISDLGPSGIQYF
v_call: TRBV27; cdr3_aa: CASSLHGEQGGREETQYF
v_call: TRBV29-1; cdr3_aa: CSVEGGGGYTEAFF
v_call: TRBV11-2; cdr3_aa: CASSLGSGTSTDTQYF
v_call: TRBV9; cdr3_aa: CASSVLPGHTYEQYF
v_call: TRBV9; cdr3_aa: CASSVVASMNTEAFF
v_call: TRBV28; cdr3_aa: CASSTVLAGVREQYF
v_call: TRBV27; cdr3_aa: CASSLGTSVDNEQFF
v_call: TRBV14; cdr3_aa: CASSQGSGEQYF
v_call: TRBV4-1; cdr3_aa: CASSQEASGTYEQYF
v_call: TRBV29-1; cdr3_aa: CSVVWGPAPSYEQYF